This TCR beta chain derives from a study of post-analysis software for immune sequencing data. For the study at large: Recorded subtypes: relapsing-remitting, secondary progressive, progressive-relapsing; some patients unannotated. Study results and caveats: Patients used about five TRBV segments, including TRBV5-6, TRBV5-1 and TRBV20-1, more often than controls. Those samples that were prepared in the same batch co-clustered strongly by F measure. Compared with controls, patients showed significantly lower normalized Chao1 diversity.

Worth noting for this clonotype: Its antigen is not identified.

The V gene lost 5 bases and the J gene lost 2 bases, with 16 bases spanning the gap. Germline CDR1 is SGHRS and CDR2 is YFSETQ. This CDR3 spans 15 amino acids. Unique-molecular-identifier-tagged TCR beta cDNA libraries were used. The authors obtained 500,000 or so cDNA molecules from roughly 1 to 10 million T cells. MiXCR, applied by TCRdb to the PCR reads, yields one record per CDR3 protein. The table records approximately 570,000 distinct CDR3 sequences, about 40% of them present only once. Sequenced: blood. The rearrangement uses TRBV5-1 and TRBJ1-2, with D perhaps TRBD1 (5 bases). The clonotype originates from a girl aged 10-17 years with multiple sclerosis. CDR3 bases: TGCGCCAGCAGACGGGACGCCGAAGGGAACTATGGCTACACCTTC. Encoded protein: CASRRDAEGNYGYTF.